This TCR beta chain comes out of a study of blood T cell repertoires in COVID-19. Whole-study context: Nucleic acid was either cDNA or gDNA, and it came from T cells, B-cell-depleted T cells, or PBMCs.

Sequencing was performed with immunoSEQ multiplex PCR; in TCRdb, only in-frame clones are kept and a portion is missing. This table has roughly 150,000 clones, roughly nine tenths appearing once. Trimming took 0 bases from V and 4 from J, leaving 8 bases between them. The CDR3 is 14 amino acids. Germline CDR1 LGHNA, CDR2 YNFKEQ. Note on this clone: The sample holds other DNA sequences that translate to the same CDR3.

What was sequenced was peripheral blood. The V call is TRBV4-2, the J call TRBJ2-3; tentative D call: TRBD2 (5 bases). The TCR was taken from a man in his 60s with acute or convalescent COVID-19. The CDR3 loop reads CASSQEKRPDTQYF. The CDR3 region has the DNA TGTGCCAGCAGCCAAGAAAAGCGGCCAGATACGCAGTATTTT.